The next 23 T cell receptor beta chains were all read from a single sample in a study of T cell responses to AZD1222 COVID-19 vaccine. Clones were read by immunoSEQ multiplex PCR, and TCRdb kept only the in-frame ones, dropping some. This table holds about 150,000 clones, 88% found once. This material consisted of peripheral blood, taken on day 0 of AZD1222 vaccination. These receptors originate from an adult in good health.

CDR3 residues: CASSLGSDYGYTF. The CDR3 DNA reads as TGTGCCAGCAGCTTAGGCAGTGACTATGGCTACACCTTC. The chain combines TRBV13 with TRBJ1-2; D not certain. Trimming shortened V by 0 bases and J by 3 bases, and 5 bases separated the two germline ends. The CDR3 sequence is 13 residues long. The germline gives CDR1 PRHDT, CDR2 FYEKMQ (reference sequence).

This chain connects TRBV28 to TRBJ1-5; tentatively, D is TRBD1 (6 bases). V was pared by 9 bases and J by 4 bases, with 13 bases between. The CDR3 runs 13 residues. CDR1 MDHEN and CDR2 SYDVKM come from the germline V gene. The CDR3 region is CASHGDNNQPQHF. CDR3 bases: TGTGCCAGTCATGGGGACAATAATCAGCCCCAGCATTTT. The full variable domain, rest sourced from reference TRBV28 and TRBJ1-5, is DVKVTQSSRYLVKRTGEKVFLECVQDMDHENMFWYRQDPGLGLRLIYFSYDVKMKEKGDIPEGYSVSREKKERFSLILESASTNQTSMYLCASHGDNNQPQHFGDGTRLSIL.

The chain carries TRBV10-3 and TRBJ2-7, with D possibly being TRBD1 or TRBD2 (6 bases each). CDR1 and CDR2 (germline): ENHRY, SYGVKD. V was pared by 5 bases and J by 5 bases, with 10 bases between. The CDR3 length is 12 residues. CDR3 sequence reads: CAISLGGNEQYF. As DNA, the CDR3 is TGTGCCATCAGTTTGGGGGGCAACGAGCAGTACTTC.

The CDR3 loop reads CASSPQEAYEQYF. The CDR3 DNA reads TGTGCCAGCAGTCCCCAAGAGGCCTACGAGCAGTACTTC. This chain connects TRBV6-5 to TRBJ2-7; the D is unclear. This CDR3 spans 13 amino acids. Trimming cost V 5 bases and J 2 bases, with 10 bases left between them. Germline V gene data show CDR1 as MNHEY and CDR2 as SVGAGI.

The chain uses TRBV9 and TRBJ2-7; 7 nucleotides align to TRBD2. Germline V CDR1 and CDR2: SGDLS, YYNGEE. CDR3 length equals 16 residues. Trimming took 2 bases from V and 3 from J; bases not matched to a gene: 11. This CDR3 is CASSVGGREPFYEQYF. DNA of the CDR3: TGTGCCAGCAGCGTGGGAGGGAGGGAACCGTTCTACGAGCAGTACTTC.

The chain is built from TRBV18 and TRBJ1-2, with TRBD1 matching over 7 bases. The germline V gene has CDR1 KGHSH and CDR2 LQKENI. The V and J ends lost 3 bases and 4 bases, in that order; junction bases with no gene match: 11. The CDR3 has 16 residues. The CDR3 DNA follows: TGTGCCAGCTCACCCAGGGGGGCCTGGGACACCTATGGCTACACCTTC. Translating gives CASSPRGAWDTYGYTF.

The chain links TRBV24-1 to TRBJ2-2; D unresolved. CDR1 and CDR2 from the germline V gene are KGHDR and SFDVKD. V lost 11 bases and J lost 7, with 13 bases in between. The CDR3 loop spans 12 amino acids. The CDR3 sequence: CAITYRGGELFF. The CDR3, as DNA: TGTGCCATCACCTATCGCGGCGGGGAGCTGTTTTTT.

This chain links TRBV15 with TRBJ1-1; D is unclear. Deletions cut 0 bases from V and 0 bases from J, with 8 bases between. Germline values: CDR1 LNHNV, CDR2 YYDKDF (reference sequence). The CDR3 runs 15 residues. The CDR3 is CATSRDRVMNTEAFF. As DNA, the CDR3 is TGTGCCACCAGCAGAGATAGGGTCATGAACACTGAAGCTTTCTTT.

The chain recombines TRBV6-5 with TRBJ1-4; 7 bases line up with TRBD1. The CDR3 consists of 14 residues. V lost 4 bases to trimming and J lost 3 bases; unmatched junction nucleotides: 2. Germline CDR1 reads MNHEY; CDR2 reads SVGAGI. CDR3 sequence (DNA): TGTGCCAGCAGTTTCAGGGGGTCTAATGAAAAACTGTTTTTT. This sequence encodes CASSFRGSNEKLFF.

This rearrangement joins TRBV5-4 to TRBJ2-1; D is uncertain. Deletions cut 3 bases from V and 0 bases from J, with 10 bases between. The length of the CDR3 is 15 residues. Germline-derived CDR1 and CDR2 are SGHNT and YYREEE (reference sequence). The CDR3: CASSSTANSYNEQFF. In DNA, the CDR3 is TGTGCCAGCAGCTCTACAGCAAACTCCTACAATGAGCAGTTCTTC.

V is TRBV19 and J is TRBJ2-6, with TRBD1 matching 8 bases. V dropped 4 bases and J dropped 0; count of bases not matched to a gene: 2. This CDR3 has 16 amino acids. Germline-derived CDR1 and CDR2 are LNHDA and SQIVND (reference sequence). CDR3 sequence: CASSRQGTSGANVLTF. CDR3 DNA sequence: TGTGCCAGTAGTAGACAGGGGACCTCTGGGGCCAACGTCCTGACTTTC.

The sample holds one count of this clone. The rearrangement joins TRBV20-1 to TRBJ1-2, with D perhaps matching TRBD1 (5 bases). With 4 bases removed from V and 5 bases from J, the gap between germline ends came to 8 bases. The CDR3 has 11 amino acids. Germline V gene data show CDR1 as DFQATT and CDR2 as SNEGSKA (reference sequence). The CDR3 protein is CSATGGYGYTF. The CDR3 DNA follows: TGCAGTGCTACCGGGGGGTATGGCTACACCTTC.

V usage is TRBV5-6 and J usage is TRBJ2-5; TRBD2 agrees at 10 bases. The CDR3 extends over 14 amino acids. V was pared by 5 bases and J by 3 bases, with 4 bases of the junction left unmatched. Looked up from germline, CDR1 is SGHDT and CDR2 is YYEEEE. Here the CDR3 reads CASSQGLAKETQYF. The CDR3 bases are TGTGCCAGCAGTCAGGGACTAGCGAAAGAGACCCAGTACTTC.

This sequence joins TRBV5-8 and TRBJ2-1, with D perhaps TRBD1 or TRBD2 (6 bases each). Germline values: CDR1 SGHTS, CDR2 YDEGEE. Trimming stripped 0 bases from V and 5 bases from J, with 18 bases between. The CDR3 extends over 17 amino acids. Here the CDR3 reads CASSLADRWGVNNEQFF. CDR3 in DNA: TGTGCCAGCAGCTTGGCCGACAGGTGGGGGGTTAACAATGAGCAGTTCTTC.

This clone was observed a single time. J is TRBJ2-7 and V is TRBV9, with 10 bases aligning to TRBD2. With V trimmed by 2 bases and J by 5 bases, 4 bases remained unmatched. This CDR3 region has 14 residues. CDR1 is SGDLS and CDR2 is YYNGEE in the germline V gene. CDR3 protein: CASSVSSGGDEQYF. The CDR3 nucleotides are TGTGCCAGCAGCGTGTCTAGCGGGGGCGACGAGCAGTACTTC.

The chain carries TRBV5-1 and TRBJ2-5, with TRBD1 matching 7 bases. J gave up 3 bases and V 5 bases, and 10 bases lay outside the gene matches. CDR1 and CDR2 (germline): SGHRS, YFSETQ. The CDR3 length is 15 residues. The CDR3 is CASRQLTGTEETQYF. CDR3 DNA: TGCGCCAGCAGGCAACTAACCGGGACAGAAGAGACCCAGTACTTC. Combining the CDR3 with reference TRBV5-1 and TRBJ2-5 gives the whole variable domain KAGVTQTPRYLIKTRGQQVTLSCSPISGHRSVSWYQQTPGQGLQFLFEYFSETQRNKGNFPGRFSGRQFSNSRSEMNVSTLELGDSALYLCASRQLTGTEETQYFGPGTRLLVL.

This chain uses TRBV5-1 with TRBJ2-7, with TRBD2 matching 9 bases. Trimming at V came to 4 bases and at J to 3 bases, leaving 8 bases not matched to a gene. The CDR3 extends over 15 amino acids. Germline V gene lookup returns CDR1 SGHRS and CDR2 YFSETQ. The CDR3 DNA reads TGCGCCAGCAGCAACCGACTAGCGGAAAGCTACGAGCAGTACTTC. Amino acids: CASSNRLAESYEQYF.

About this clone itself: Other DNA sequences in the same sample also yield this CDR3. In nucleotides, the CDR3 is TGTGCCAGCACCCCAGCGGGTCCCTACGAGCAGTACTTC. Translation gives CASTPAGPYEQYF. The chain employs TRBV7-2 and TRBJ2-7; possible D gene TRBD2, 6 bases. CDR1 SGHTA and CDR2 FQGNSA come from the germline V gene. The CDR3 extends over 13 amino acids. V dropped 7 bases and J dropped 2 bases, with 12 bases sitting between them.

This clone was seen only once. The chain carries TRBV19 and TRBJ1-1; 9 nucleotides match TRBD1. The CDR3 covers 14 residues. Germline V gene data show CDR1 as LNHDA and CDR2 as SQIVND (reference sequence). The V segment lost 8 bases and the J segment 5 bases; nucleotides outside the gene matches: 9. The DNA for the CDR3 is TGTGCCAGTTCATCCGGGACAGGGTTGACTGAAGCTTTCTTT. It codes for CASSSGTGLTEAFF.

The rearrangement links TRBV2 to TRBJ1-1; D is unresolved. The germline V gene has CDR1 SNHLY and CDR2 FYNNEI. This CDR3 is 14 amino acids long. Trimming took 6 bases from V and 5 from J, leaving 16 bases between them. CDR3 sequence: CASRPEGVGTEAFF. In DNA form, the CDR3 reads TGTGCCAGCAGACCAGAAGGAGTAGGGACTGAAGCTTTCTTT.

The rearrangement links TRBV3-1 (or the pseudogene TRBV3-2) to TRBJ1-3; D is unclear. The germline V gene encodes CDR1 LGHDT and CDR2 YNNKEL (reference sequence). V lost 4 bases and J lost 0, with 7 bases in between. This CDR3 comprises 14 residues. The CDR3 DNA is TGTGCCAGCAGCCTCAAGAGCTCTGGAAACACCATATATTTT. This gives the protein CASSLKSSGNTIYF.

The V and J genes are TRBV2 and TRBJ1-3; maybe TRBD1 (6 bases). This CDR3 contains 14 residues. Trimming cost V 6 bases and J 2 bases, with 11 bases left between them. The germline V gene has CDR1 SNHLY and CDR2 FYNNEI. CDR3 sequence (DNA): TGTGCCAGCAGGGGAACAGGGACTGGAAACACCATATATTTT. The encoded protein is CASRGTGTGNTIYF.

The chain couples TRBV18 to TRBJ1-1; D is possibly TRBD1 (5 bases). The CDR3 length is 14 residues. The V end lost 5 bases, the J end lost 2 bases, and 12 bases lay between the germline ends. The germline V gene encodes CDR1 KGHSH and CDR2 LQKENI. The CDR3 nucleotides are TGTGCCAGCTCAATGGGACTATCAAACACTGAAGCTTTCTTT. Protein product: CASSMGLSNTEAFF.